The 13 T cell receptor beta chains below come from one sample, sequenced in a study of T cells expressing NK-cell markers. TCRdb reprocessed the 5' RACE reads; each CDR3 protein has one entry and no DNA is given. This repertoire includes 150,000 to 180,000 distinct CDR3 sequences. The sample comprised blood T cells: a sorted CD56 or NKG2C T cell subset, CD4+ or CD8+ T cells, or bulk PBMC T cells (not recorded which). These receptors originate from a woman between 45 and 60 years old in good health.

The CDR3 is CASTNPILTDLNTEAFF. The chain combines TRBV12-3 or TRBV12-4 with TRBJ1-1; TCRdb selects TRBD1, and the lack of DNA leaves this call unchecked. The CDR3 consists of 17 residues.

V gene TRBV6-2 or TRBV6-3 combines with J gene TRBJ1-5. Germline CDR1 MNHEY, CDR2 SVGEGT. This CDR3 contains 14 residues. Here the CDR3 reads CASSAGTGNQPQHF.

The chain recombines TRBV5-1 with TRBJ1-2; TCRdb names TRBD1, which stays unverified in the absence of DNA. From germline, CDR1 is SGHRS and CDR2 YFSETQ. This CDR3 has 14 residues. Here the CDR3 reads CASSSNQGFYGYTF.

V usage is TRBV15 and J usage is TRBJ2-7. Germline values: CDR1 LNHNV, CDR2 YYDKDF (reference sequence). The CDR3 consists of 15 residues. The CDR3 region is CATSVRGDASYEQYF. Full variable domain (rest looked up from reference TRBV15 and TRBJ2-7): DAMVIQNPRYQVTQFGKPVTLSCSQTLNHNVMYWYQQKSSQAPKLLFHYYDKDFNNEADTPDNFQSRRPNTSFCFLDIRSPGLGDTAMYLCATSVRGDASYEQYFGPGTRLTVT.

The chain couples TRBV2 to TRBJ2-7. Germline V CDR1 and CDR2: SNHLY, FYNNEI. The CDR3 is 12 residues long. The CDR3 sequence: CASSGTGYEQYF.

The chain's CDR3 is CASSPPDRGRTEAFF. V usage is TRBV28 and J usage is TRBJ1-1; TCRdb designates TRBD1, a call that cannot be tested without DNA. The CDR3 length is 15 residues. CDR1 and CDR2 from the germline V gene are MDHEN and SYDVKM.

The chain recombines TRBV20-1 with TRBJ2-5; TCRdb picks TRBD2, but there is no DNA to check that call. CDR1 is DFQATT and CDR2 is SNEGSKA in the germline V gene (reference sequence). The CDR3 consists of 14 residues. The CDR3 reads CSASGTSGEETQYF.

The rearrangement uses TRBV27 and TRBJ1-2. This CDR3 has 12 amino acids. The germline V gene encodes CDR1 MNHEY and CDR2 SMNVEV (reference sequence). This CDR3 reads CASSSSLRGYTF.

This sequence joins TRBV24-1 and TRBJ2-3; the TRBD2 assignment by TCRdb is unverifiable without DNA. This CDR3 is 17 amino acids long. Looked up from germline, CDR1 is KGHDR and CDR2 is SFDVKD. This CDR3 reads CATSGPGTSIFTDTQYF.

J is TRBJ2-1 and V is TRBV12-3 or TRBV12-4; TCRdb proposes TRBD2, but this gene call is untestable without DNA. The CDR3 contains 16 residues. The chain's CDR3 is CASSTSQGLAGNEQFF.

The chain has TRBV5-1 and TRBJ2-7; TCRdb picks TRBD2, but there is no DNA to check that call. The CDR3 contains 11 residues. CDR1 and CDR2 (germline): SGHRS, YFSETQ. The CDR3 sequence: CASSTGGEQYF. Full variable domain (rest looked up from reference TRBV5-1 and TRBJ2-7): KAGVTQTPRYLIKTRGQQVTLSCSPISGHRSVSWYQQTPGQGLQFLFEYFSETQRNKGNFPGRFSGRQFSNSRSEMNVSTLELGDSALYLCASSTGGEQYFGPGTRLTVT.

J is TRBJ2-1 and V is TRBV5-6. The CDR3 contains 11 residues. The V gene's germline CDR1 is SGHDT and CDR2 YYEEEE. The CDR3 reads CASSNGLSQFF.

J is TRBJ2-7 and V is TRBV27; the D gene TCRdb calls, TRBD2, cannot be checked with no DNA. Germline loops: CDR1 MNHEY, CDR2 SMNVEV (reference sequence). This CDR3 has 15 amino acids. CDR3 sequence reads: CASSSLAGERYEQYF.